The 17 T cell receptor beta chains below all came from one sample that was sequenced in a study of blood T cell repertoires in COVID-19. Measured with immunoSEQ multiplex PCR; TCRdb has only the in-frame clones, and not every one. The table includes 300,000 or so clones, roughly 90% detected once. The sequencing sample was made of peripheral blood. Every receptor here comes from a man in his late teens or twenties who had recovered from COVID-19.

The chain employs TRBV6-5 and TRBJ2-7; a possible D gene is TRBD2 (7 bases). This CDR3 has 14 amino acids. Germline V gene lookup returns CDR1 MNHEY and CDR2 SVGAGI. The V end lost 7 bases, the J end lost 5 bases, and 18 bases lay between the germline ends. DNA of the CDR3: TGTGCCAGCAAGGATGTAGACGGGGGGCACGAGCAGTACTTC. Protein sequence: CASKDVDGGHEQYF.

This clone appeared a single time. V and J are TRBV9 and TRBJ2-1; D is undetermined. Germline V gives CDR1 SGDLS, CDR2 YYNGEE. The CDR3 length is 16 residues. Trimming left V 0 bases short and J 0 bases short, with 10 bases between. The CDR3 nucleotides are TGTGCCAGCAGCGTAGTTTCAGCGAGCTCCTACAATGAGCAGTTCTTC. Amino acid sequence: CASSVVSASSYNEQFF.

The V gene is TRBV2, the J gene TRBJ1-3; maybe TRBD1 (5 bases). From germline, CDR1 is SNHLY and CDR2 FYNNEI. This CDR3 is built from 13 residues. Between the trimmed V and J ends, which lost 10 bases and 4 bases, there was a span of 14 bases. CDR3 coding DNA: TGTGCCACGCTACAGGACGAGGGAAACACCATATATTTT. It is translated as CATLQDEGNTIYF.

As regards this clone: Other DNA sequences in the same sample also yield this CDR3. The genes are TRBV7-2 and TRBJ1-2, with 8 positions matching TRBD1. Per the germline V gene, CDR1 is SGHTA and CDR2 is FQGNSA. The CDR3 totals 14 residues. V trimming: 5 bases; J trimming: 5 bases; junction bases outside the gene matches: 7. The CDR3 region has the DNA TGTGCCAGCAGCCCCGGGACAGGCTTTTATGGCTACACCTTC. It codes for CASSPGTGFYGYTF.

The rearrangement links TRBV29-1 to TRBJ1-6, with 8 bases lining up with TRBD1. Trimming took 4 bases from V and 10 from J; bases not matched to a gene: 6. The CDR3 consists of 13 residues. The germline V gene has CDR1 SQVTM and CDR2 ANQGSEA. CDR3 sequence (DNA): TGCAGCGTTGCCGGGACAGGCGACTCACCCCTCCACTTT. Translated, it gives CSVAGTGDSPLHF. Supplemented by reference TRBV29-1 and TRBJ1-6, the full variable domain reads SAVISQKPSRDICQRGTSLTIQCQVDSQVTMMFWYRQQPGQSLTLIATANQGSEATYESGFVIDKFPISRPNLTFSTLTVSNMSPEDSSIYLCSVAGTGDSPLHFGNGTRLTVT.

Notes on this clone: One end of the junction does not line up with germline, which may come from a read error. The chain links TRBV12-3 or TRBV12-4 to TRBJ2-1; 9 bases line up with TRBD2. The CDR3 consists of 13 residues. Written as DNA, the CDR3 is TGTGCCAGCAGTATAGCGGGAGTAGCTGAGCAGTTCTTC. Protein sequence: CASSIAGVAEQFF.

The chain employs TRBV21-1 and TRBJ2-7; the table's D call TRBD2 went unverified against the DNA. TRBV21-1 is termed a pseudogene. The CDR3 spans 16 residues. CDR3 in amino acids: CASSTEGLAGVDEQYF. Written as DNA, the CDR3 is TGTGCCAGCAGCACAGAAGGACTAGCGGGAGTTGACGAGCAGTACTTC.

The sample holds a few counts of this clone. The chain links TRBV24-1 to TRBJ1-5, with 12 positions matching TRBD1. The germline CDR1 and CDR2 sequences are KGHDR and SFDVKD. Germline trimming cut 3 bases from V and 7 bases from J; bases unmatched to any gene: 3. There are 15 residues in the CDR3. The CDR3 sequence: CATSDRDRGRQPQHF. The CDR3 region has the DNA TGTGCCACCAGTGATAGGGACAGGGGGCGCCAGCCCCAGCATTTT.

The V gene is TRBV10-3, the J gene TRBJ2-5, with D maybe TRBD1 (6 bases). The CDR3 contains 14 residues. V lost 4 bases and J lost 2, with 11 bases in between. Germline CDR1 ENHRY, CDR2 SYGVKD. CDR3 region: CAISVGHQQETQYF. As DNA, the CDR3 is TGTGCCATCAGTGTGGGACACCAGCAAGAGACCCAGTACTTC.

This clone came up once. This sequence joins TRBV7-9 and TRBJ2-7; tentatively, D is TRBD2 (6 bases). CDR3 length: 14 residues. V shed 5 bases and J shed 5 bases, with 16 bases lying between them. CDR1 is SEHNR and CDR2 is FQNEAQ in the germline V gene (reference sequence). CDR3 residues: CASSAWDFGNEQYF. As DNA, the CDR3 is TGTGCCAGCAGCGCTTGGGACTTTGGTAACGAGCAGTACTTC.

The genes are TRBV7-6 and TRBJ1-2; possible D gene TRBD1, 5 bases. CDR3 length equals 11 residues. Trimming left V 2 bases short and J 9 bases short, with 7 bases between. CDR1 SGHVS and CDR2 FNYEAQ come from the germline V gene. This CDR3 is CASSLKGSYTF. For the CDR3, the DNA is TGTGCCAGCAGCTTAAAGGGGAGCTACACCTTC.

The gene calls are TRBV11-2 and TRBJ2-5, with 7 nucleotides matching TRBD1. J gave up 4 bases and V 0 bases, and 5 bases lay outside the gene matches. CDR1 and CDR2 from the germline V gene are SGHAT and FQNNGV. The CDR3 spans 15 residues. This CDR3 reads CASSLDLYRGETQYF. Written as DNA, the CDR3 is TGTGCCAGCAGCTTAGATCTATACAGGGGAGAGACCCAGTACTTC.

V gene TRBV6-5 combines with J gene TRBJ1-5, with D possibly matching TRBD1 (5 bases). This CDR3 contains 15 residues. The germline CDR1 and CDR2 sequences are MNHEY and SVGAGI. Trimming took off 7 bases at V and 0 bases at J, with 13 bases between the two ends. The CDR3 sequence: CASTQGLVSNQPQHF. The CDR3 DNA is TGTGCCAGCACTCAGGGACTGGTTAGCAATCAGCCCCAGCATTTT.

The rearrangement uses TRBV28 and TRBJ1-1, with D possibly TRBD1 on 5 matching bases. Germline V gives CDR1 MDHEN, CDR2 SYDVKM. The CDR3 has 16 residues. V was pared by 6 bases and J by 3 bases, with 20 bases between. CDR3 bases: TGTGCCAGCAGCCCCCCCGCCGGGGGTCCGTACACTGAAGCTTTCTTT. Translation: CASSPPAGGPYTEAFF.

This clone was picked up a small number of times. The gene calls are TRBV3-1 (or the pseudogene TRBV3-2) and TRBJ2-3; no clear D gene. From germline, CDR1 is LGHDT and CDR2 YNNKEL (reference sequence). This CDR3 has 13 residues. V was shortened by 10 bases and J by 1 base, with 12 bases between the two germline ends. The CDR3 region is CATSLFGTDTQYF. CDR3 nucleotides: TGTGCCACCTCGTTGTTTGGCACAGATACGCAGTATTTT.

The J gene is TRBJ2-3, the V gene TRBV11-3; 7 positions agree with TRBD2. CDR3 length: 15 amino acids. The germline CDR1 and CDR2 sequences are SGHNT and YENEEA. V lost 2 bases and J lost 1; bases outside the gene matches: 3. The CDR3 spells CASSLWSGGTDTQYF. The CDR3 nucleotides read TGTGCCAGCAGCTTATGGAGCGGGGGCACAGATACGCAGTATTTT. Full variable domain (outside the CDR3, taken from reference TRBV11-3 and TRBJ2-3): EAGVVQSPRYKIIEKKQPVAFWCNPISGHNTLYWYLQNLGQGPELLIRYENEEAVDDSQLPKDRFSAERLKGVDSTLKIQPAELGDSAVYLCASSLWSGGTDTQYFGPGTRLTVL.

This chain uses TRBV9 with TRBJ1-2; maybe TRBD1 (6 bases). V dropped 3 bases and J dropped 8 bases, with 17 bases sitting between them. Germline V gene lookup returns CDR1 SGDLS and CDR2 YYNGEE. The CDR3 covers 14 residues. The CDR3: CASSGLENRDGYTF. CDR3 sequence (DNA): TGTGCCAGCAGCGGATTGGAAAACAGGGACGGCTACACCTTC. Based on the CDR3 plus reference TRBV9 and TRBJ1-2, the full variable domain is DSGVTQTPKHLITATGQRVTLRCSPRSGDLSVYWYQQSLDQGLQFLIQYYNGEERAKGNILERFSAQQFPDLHSELNLSSLELGDSALYFCASSGLENRDGYTFGSGTRLTVV.